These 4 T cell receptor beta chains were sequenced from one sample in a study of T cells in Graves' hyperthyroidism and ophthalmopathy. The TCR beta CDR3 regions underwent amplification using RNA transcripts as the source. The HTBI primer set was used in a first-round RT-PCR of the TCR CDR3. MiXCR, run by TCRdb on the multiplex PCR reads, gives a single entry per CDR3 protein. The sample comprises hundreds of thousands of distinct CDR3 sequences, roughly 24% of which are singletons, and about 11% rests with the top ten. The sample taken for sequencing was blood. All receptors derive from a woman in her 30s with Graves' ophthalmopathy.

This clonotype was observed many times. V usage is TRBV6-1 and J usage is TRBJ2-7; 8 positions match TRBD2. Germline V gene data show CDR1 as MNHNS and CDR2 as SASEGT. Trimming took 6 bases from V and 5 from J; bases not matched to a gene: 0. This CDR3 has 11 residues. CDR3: CASRLADEQYF. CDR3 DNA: TGTGCCAGCAGACTAGCGGACGAGCAGTACTTC.

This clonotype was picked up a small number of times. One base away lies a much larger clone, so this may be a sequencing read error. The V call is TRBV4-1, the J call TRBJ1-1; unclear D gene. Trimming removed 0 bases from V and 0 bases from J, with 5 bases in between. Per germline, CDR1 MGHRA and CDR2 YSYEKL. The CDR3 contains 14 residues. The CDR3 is CASSQDWVNTEAFF. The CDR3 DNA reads TGCGCCAGCAGCCAAGATTGGGTGAACACTGAAGCTTTCTTT.

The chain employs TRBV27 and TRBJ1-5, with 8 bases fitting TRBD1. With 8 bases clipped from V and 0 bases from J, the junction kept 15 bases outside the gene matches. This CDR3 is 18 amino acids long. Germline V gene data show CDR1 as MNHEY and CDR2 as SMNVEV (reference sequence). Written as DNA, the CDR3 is TGTGCCAGCCGTCCAGACAGGGGAGGCCATTATAGCAATCAGCCCCAGCATTTT. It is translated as CASRPDRGGHYSNQPQHF.

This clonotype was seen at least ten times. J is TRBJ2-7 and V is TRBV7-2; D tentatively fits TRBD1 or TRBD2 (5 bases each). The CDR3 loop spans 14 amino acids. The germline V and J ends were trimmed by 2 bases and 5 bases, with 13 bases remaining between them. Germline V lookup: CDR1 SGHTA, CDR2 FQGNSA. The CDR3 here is CASSLRGKVHEQYF. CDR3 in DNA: TGTGCCAGCAGCTTACGGGGCAAAGTCCACGAGCAGTACTTC.